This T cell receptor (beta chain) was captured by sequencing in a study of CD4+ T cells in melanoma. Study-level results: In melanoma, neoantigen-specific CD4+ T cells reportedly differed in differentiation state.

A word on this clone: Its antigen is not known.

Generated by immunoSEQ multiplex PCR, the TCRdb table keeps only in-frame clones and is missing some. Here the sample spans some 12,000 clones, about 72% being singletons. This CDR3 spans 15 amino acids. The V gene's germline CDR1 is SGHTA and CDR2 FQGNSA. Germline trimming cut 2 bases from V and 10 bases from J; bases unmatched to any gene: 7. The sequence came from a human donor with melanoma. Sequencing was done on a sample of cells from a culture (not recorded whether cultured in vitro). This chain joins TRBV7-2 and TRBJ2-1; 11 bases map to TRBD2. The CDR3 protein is CASSLLAGGHSEQFF. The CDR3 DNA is TGTGCCAGCAGCTTACTAGCGGGGGGCCACTCGGAGCAGTTCTTC.